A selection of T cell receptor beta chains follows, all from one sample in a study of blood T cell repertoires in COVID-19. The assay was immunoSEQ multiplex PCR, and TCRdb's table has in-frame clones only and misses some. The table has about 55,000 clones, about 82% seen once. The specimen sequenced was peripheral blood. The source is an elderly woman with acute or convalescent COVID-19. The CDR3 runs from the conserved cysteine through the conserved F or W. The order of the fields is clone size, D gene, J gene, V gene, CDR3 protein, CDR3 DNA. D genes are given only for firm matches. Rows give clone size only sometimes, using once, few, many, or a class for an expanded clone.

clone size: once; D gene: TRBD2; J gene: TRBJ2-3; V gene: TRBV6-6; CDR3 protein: CALRGGTDTQYF; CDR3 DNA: TGTGCCCTTCGGGGGGGCACAGATACGCAGTATTTT
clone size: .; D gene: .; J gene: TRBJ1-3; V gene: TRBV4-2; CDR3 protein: CASSQVGSRSGNTIYF; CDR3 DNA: TGTGCCAGCAGCCAAGTGGGCAGTCGCTCTGGAAACACCATATATTTT
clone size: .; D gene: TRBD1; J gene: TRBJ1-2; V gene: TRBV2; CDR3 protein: CASSSGTGGFYGYTF; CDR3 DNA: TGTGCCAGCAGTTCCGGGACAGGGGGCTTTTATGGCTACACCTTC
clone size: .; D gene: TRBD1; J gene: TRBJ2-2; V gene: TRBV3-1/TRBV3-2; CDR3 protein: CASRARDRGYSTGELFF; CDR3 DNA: TGTGCCAGCCGTGCACGGGACAGGGGGTACTCCACCGGGGAGCTGTTTTTT
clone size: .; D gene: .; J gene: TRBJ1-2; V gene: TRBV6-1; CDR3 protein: CASSEGQVRNYGYTF; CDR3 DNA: TGTGCCAGCAGTGAAGGACAGGTTCGGAACTATGGCTACACCTTC
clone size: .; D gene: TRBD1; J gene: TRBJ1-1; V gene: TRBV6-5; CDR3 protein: CASSLHRGSEAFF; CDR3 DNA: TGTGCCAGCAGTCTCCACAGGGGGAGTGAAGCTTTCTTT
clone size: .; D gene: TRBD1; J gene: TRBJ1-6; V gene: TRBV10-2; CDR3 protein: CASRVTTGVSPLHF; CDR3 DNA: TGCGCCAGCAGGGTCACGACAGGGGTATCACCCCTCCACTTT
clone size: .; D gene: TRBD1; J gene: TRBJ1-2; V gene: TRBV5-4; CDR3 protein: CASSRGDSGYTF; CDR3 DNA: TGTGCCAGCAGCCGTGGGGACAGCGGCTACACCTTC
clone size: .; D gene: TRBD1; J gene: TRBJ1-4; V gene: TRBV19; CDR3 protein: CASRGTGGEKLFF; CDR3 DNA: TGTGCCAGTAGGGGGACAGGGGGGGAAAAACTGTTTTTT
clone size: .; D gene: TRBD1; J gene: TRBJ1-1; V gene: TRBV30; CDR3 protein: CAWSAYRGYLNTEAFF; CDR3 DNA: TGTGCCTGGAGTGCGTACAGGGGGTATTTGAACACTGAAGCTTTCTTT
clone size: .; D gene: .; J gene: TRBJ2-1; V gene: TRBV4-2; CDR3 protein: CASSPLPSSYNEQFF; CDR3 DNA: TGTGCCAGCAGCCCACTACCCAGCTCCTACAATGAGCAGTTCTTC
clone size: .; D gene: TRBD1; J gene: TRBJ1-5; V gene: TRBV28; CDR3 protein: CASNDPTGPRGMAQHF; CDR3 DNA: TGTGCCAGCAATGATCCGACAGGGCCCAGAGGGATGGCCCAGCATTTT
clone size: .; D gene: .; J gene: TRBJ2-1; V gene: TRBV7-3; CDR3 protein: CASSLVAGAWGEQFF; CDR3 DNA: TGTGCCAGCAGCTTAGTTGCGGGGGCGTGGGGCGAGCAGTTCTTC
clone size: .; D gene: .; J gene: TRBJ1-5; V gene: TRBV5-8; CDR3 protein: CASSKTGMSNQPQHF; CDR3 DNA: TGTGCCAGCAGCAAAACAGGGATGAGCAATCAGCCCCAGCATTTT
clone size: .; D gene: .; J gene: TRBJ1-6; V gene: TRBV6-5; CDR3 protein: CASSTDRNSPLHF; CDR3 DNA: TGTGCCAGCAGTACGGACAGAAATTCACCCCTCCACTTT
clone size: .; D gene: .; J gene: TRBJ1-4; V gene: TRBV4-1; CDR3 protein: CASSQDPGISKKLFF; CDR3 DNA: TGCGCCAGCAGCCAAGACCCGGGAATTTCTAAAAAACTGTTTTTT
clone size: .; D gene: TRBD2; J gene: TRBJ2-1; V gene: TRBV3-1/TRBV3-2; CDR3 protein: CASRAGGHEQFF; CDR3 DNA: TGTGCCAGCAGAGCGGGGGGCCATGAGCAGTTCTTC
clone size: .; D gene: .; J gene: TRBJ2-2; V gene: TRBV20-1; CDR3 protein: CSASGTASGWDTGELFF; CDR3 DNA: TGCAGTGCTAGTGGTACGGCCTCAGGGTGGGACACCGGGGAGCTGTTTTTT
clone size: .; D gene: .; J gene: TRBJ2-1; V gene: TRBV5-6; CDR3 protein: CASSLGGSYNEQFF; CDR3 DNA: TGTGCCAGCAGCTTAGGGGGCTCCTACAATGAGCAGTTCTTC
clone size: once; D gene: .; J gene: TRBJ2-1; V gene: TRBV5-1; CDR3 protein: CASSLDRSTAHEQFF; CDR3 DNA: TGCGCCAGCAGCTTGGATCGGTCGACAGCCCATGAGCAGTTCTTC
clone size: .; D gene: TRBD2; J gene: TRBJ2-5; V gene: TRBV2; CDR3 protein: CASRLAVTQYF; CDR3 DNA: TGTGCCAGCCGACTAGCGGTGACCCAGTACTTC
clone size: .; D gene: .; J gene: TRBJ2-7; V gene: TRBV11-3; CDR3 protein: CASSLDPHRADYEQYF; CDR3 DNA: TGTGCCAGCAGCTTAGATCCGCACAGGGCCGACTACGAGCAGTACTTC
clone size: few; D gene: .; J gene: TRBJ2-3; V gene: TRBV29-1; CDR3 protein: CSVEAPKRSFRGTDTQYF; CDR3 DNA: TGCAGCGTTGAAGCCCCGAAGCGATCGTTCCGAGGGACAGATACGCAGTATTTT
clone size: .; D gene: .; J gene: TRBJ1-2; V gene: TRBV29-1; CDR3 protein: CSVGQRLILNYTF; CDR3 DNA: TGCAGCGTCGGACAGCGACTTATATTGAACTACACCTTC
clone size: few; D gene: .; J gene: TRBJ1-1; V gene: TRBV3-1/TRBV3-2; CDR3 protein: CASSQGHKVMNTEAFF; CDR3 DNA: TGTGCCAGCAGCCAAGGGCACAAAGTTATGAACACTGAAGCTTTCTTT
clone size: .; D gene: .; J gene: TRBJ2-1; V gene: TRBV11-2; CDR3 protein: CASSLLRGRGGSYNEQFF; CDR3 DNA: TGTGCCAGCAGCTTACTCCGGGGAAGAGGGGGTTCCTACAATGAGCAGTTCTTC
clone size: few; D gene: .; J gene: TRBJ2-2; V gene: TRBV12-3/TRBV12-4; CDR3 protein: CASSVGGTGELFF; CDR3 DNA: TGTGCCAGCTCGGTCGGAGGCACCGGGGAGCTGTTTTTT
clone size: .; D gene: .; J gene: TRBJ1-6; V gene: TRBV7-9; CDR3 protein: CASSLGGEGGNSPLHF; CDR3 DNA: TGTGCCAGCAGCTTAGGGGGGGAAGGCGGTAATTCACCCCTCCACTTT
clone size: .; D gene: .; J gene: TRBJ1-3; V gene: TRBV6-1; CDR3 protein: CASSELSSGNTIYF; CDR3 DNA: TGTGCCAGCAGTGAATTGTCTTCGGGAAACACCATATATTTT
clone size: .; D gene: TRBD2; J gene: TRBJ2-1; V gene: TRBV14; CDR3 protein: CASSRTGTSGSLEQFF; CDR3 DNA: TGTGCCAGCAGCCGAACCGGGACTAGCGGGAGTCTGGAGCAGTTCTTC
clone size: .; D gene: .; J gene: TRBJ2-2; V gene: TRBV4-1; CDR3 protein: CASSQVVVAQTGELFF; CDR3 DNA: TGCGCCAGCAGCCAAGTTGTGGTAGCTCAAACCGGGGAGCTGTTTTTT
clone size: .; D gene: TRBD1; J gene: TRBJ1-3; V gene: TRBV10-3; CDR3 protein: CAISEDRGLSGNTIYF; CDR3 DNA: TGTGCCATCAGTGAGGACAGGGGGCTTAGTGGAAACACCATATATTTT
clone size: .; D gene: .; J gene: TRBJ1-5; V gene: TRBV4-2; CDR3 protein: CASSQDRDSKPQHF; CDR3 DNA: TGTGCCAGCAGCCAAGACAGGGATAGCAAGCCCCAGCATTTT
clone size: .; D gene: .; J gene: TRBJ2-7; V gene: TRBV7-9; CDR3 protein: CASSYSQNRPDEQYF; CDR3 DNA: TGTGCCAGCAGCTATAGCCAGAATAGGCCTGACGAGCAGTACTTC
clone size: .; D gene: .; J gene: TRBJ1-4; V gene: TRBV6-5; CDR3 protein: CASKRGPANEKLFF; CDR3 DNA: TGTGCCAGCAAGCGGGGTCCAGCTAATGAAAAACTGTTTTTT
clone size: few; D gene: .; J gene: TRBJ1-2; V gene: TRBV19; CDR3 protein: CASSLAGQISGYGYTF; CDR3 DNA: TGTGCCAGTAGTCTCGCCGGACAGATTTCGGGCTATGGCTACACCTTC
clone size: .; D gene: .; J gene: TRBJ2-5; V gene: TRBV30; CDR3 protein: CAWSVQGAETQYF; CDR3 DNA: TGTGCCTGGAGTGTACAAGGGGCGGAGACCCAGTACTTC
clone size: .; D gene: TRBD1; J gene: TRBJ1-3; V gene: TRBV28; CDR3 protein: CASSLQGAVFGNTIYF; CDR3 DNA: TGTGCCAGCAGTCTACAGGGGGCGGTTTTTGGAAACACCATATATTTT
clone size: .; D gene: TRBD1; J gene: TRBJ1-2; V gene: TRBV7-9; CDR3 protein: CASSAEQGYGYTF; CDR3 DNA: TGTGCCAGCAGCGCGGAACAGGGGTATGGCTACACCTTC
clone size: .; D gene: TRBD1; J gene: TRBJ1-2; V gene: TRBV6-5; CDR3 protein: CASSPLGGAVGRYTF; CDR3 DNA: TGTGCCAGCAGTCCCCTAGGGGGCGCGGTGGGTCGCTACACCTTC
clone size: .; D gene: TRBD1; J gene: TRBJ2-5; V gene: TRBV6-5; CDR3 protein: CASSYSRGQEETQYF; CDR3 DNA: TGTGCCAGCAGTTACTCGAGGGGGCAGGAAGAGACCCAGTACTTC
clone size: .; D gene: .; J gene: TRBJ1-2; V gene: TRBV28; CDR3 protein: CASSLGAGGYGYTF; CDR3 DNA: TGTGCCAGCAGTTTAGGGGCGGGGGGCTATGGCTACACCTTC
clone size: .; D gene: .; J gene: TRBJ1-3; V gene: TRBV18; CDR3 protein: CASSPERLNTIYF; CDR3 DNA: TGTGCCAGCTCACCAGAGAGATTAAACACCATATATTTT
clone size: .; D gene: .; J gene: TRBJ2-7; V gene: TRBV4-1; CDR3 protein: CASSQVIYYEQYF; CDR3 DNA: TGCGCCAGCAGCCAGGTCATCTACTACGAGCAGTACTTC
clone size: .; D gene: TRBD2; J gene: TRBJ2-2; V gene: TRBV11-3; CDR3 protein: CASSPRTSPGELFF; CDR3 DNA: TGTGCCAGCAGCCCACGGACTAGCCCCGGGGAGCTGTTTTTT
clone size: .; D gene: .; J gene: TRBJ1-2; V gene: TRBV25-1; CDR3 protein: CAAGLNYGYTF; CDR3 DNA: TGTGCCGCGGGGCTTAACTATGGCTACACCTTC
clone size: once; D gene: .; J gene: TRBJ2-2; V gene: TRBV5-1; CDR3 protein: CASGSDTGPRTGELFF; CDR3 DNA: TGCGCCAGTGGGTCGGACACAGGGCCTAGAACCGGGGAGCTGTTTTTT
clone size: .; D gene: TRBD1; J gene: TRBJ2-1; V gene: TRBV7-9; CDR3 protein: CASARTGYNEQFF; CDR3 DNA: TGTGCCAGCGCCAGGACAGGGTACAATGAGCAGTTCTTC
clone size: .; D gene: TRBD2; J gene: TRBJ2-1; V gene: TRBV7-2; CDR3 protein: CASSRTRSYNEQFF; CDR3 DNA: TGTGCCAGCAGCCGGACTAGATCCTACAATGAGCAGTTCTTC
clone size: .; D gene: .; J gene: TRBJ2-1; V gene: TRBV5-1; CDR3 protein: CASRLGQGSNEQFF; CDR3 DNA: TGCGCCAGCCGCCTCGGGCAGGGCAGCAATGAGCAGTTCTTC
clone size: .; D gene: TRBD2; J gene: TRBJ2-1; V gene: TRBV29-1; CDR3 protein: CSVLGLAGNEQFF; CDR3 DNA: TGCAGCGTCTTAGGACTAGCGGGGAATGAGCAGTTCTTC
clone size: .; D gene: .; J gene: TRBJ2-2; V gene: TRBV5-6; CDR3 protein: CASSRWGQDTGELFF; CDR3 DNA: TGTGCCAGCAGCCGGTGGGGGCAGGACACCGGGGAGCTGTTTTTT
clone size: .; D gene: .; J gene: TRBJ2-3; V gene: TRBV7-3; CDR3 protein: CASSLGGYPLGTDTQYF; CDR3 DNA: TGTGCCAGCAGCTTAGGGGGCTATCCCCTCGGCACAGATACGCAGTATTTT
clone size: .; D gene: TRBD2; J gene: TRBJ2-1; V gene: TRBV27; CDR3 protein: CASGLAGAPYNEQFF; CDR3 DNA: TGTGCCAGCGGACTAGCGGGAGCGCCCTACAATGAGCAGTTCTTC
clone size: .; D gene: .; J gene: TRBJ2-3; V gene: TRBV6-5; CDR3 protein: CASSMRGTDTQYF; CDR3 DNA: TGTGCCAGCAGTATGCGTGGCACAGATACGCAGTATTTT
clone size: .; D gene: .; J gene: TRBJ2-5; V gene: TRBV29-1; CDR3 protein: CSVEEQAGETQYF; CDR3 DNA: TGCAGCGTTGAAGAACAGGCCGGGGAGACCCAGTACTTC
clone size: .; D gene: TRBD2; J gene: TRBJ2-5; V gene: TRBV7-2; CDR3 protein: CASSPVAGVQETQYF; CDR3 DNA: TGTGCCAGCAGCCCAGTAGCGGGAGTGCAAGAGACCCAGTACTTC
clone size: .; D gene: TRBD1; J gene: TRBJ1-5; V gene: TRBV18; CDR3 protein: CASSPPGTGGLNSNQPQHF; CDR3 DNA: TGTGCCAGCTCACCACCCGGGACAGGGGGATTAAATAGCAATCAGCCCCAGCATTTT
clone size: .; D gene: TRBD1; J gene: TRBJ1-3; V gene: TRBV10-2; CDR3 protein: CASREAGTVGNTIYF; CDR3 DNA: TGCGCCAGCAGGGAGGCCGGGACAGTAGGAAACACCATATATTTT
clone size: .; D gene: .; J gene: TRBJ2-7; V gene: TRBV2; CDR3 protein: CASSAAGIPHF; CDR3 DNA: TGTGCCAGCAGTGCTGCGGGGATACCCCACTTC